The 12 T cell receptor beta chains in this list originate from one sample, sequenced in a study of cytomegalovirus exposure and HLA in healthy donors. Primers for the PCR totalled 60 Vbeta and 13 Jbeta. Sequenced by immunoSEQ multiplex PCR; TCRdb stores in-frame clones only, minus some. The data show around 110,000 clones, 70% to 75% seen once. Sequenced material: PBMCs. The receptors shown here come from a woman younger than 30 in good health and CMV-seronegative.

The chain combines TRBV5-1 with TRBJ1-2; D is undetermined. Germline lookup yields CDR1 SGHRS and CDR2 YFSETQ. Trimming took off 1 base at V and 7 bases at J, with 14 bases between the two ends. This CDR3 region has 14 residues. The CDR3 loop is CASSLQDITFGYTF. In DNA form, the CDR3 reads TGCGCCAGCAGCTTGCAGGATATAACTTTTGGCTACACCTTC. Filled out from reference TRBV5-1 and TRBJ1-2, the complete variable domain reads KAGVTQTPRYLIKTRGQQVTLSCSPISGHRSVSWYQQTPGQGLQFLFEYFSETQRNKGNFPGRFSGRQFSNSRSEMNVSTLELGDSALYLCASSLQDITFGYTFGSGTRLTVV.

The J gene is TRBJ1-1, the V gene TRBV2, with 8 bases matching TRBD1. V dropped 0 bases and J dropped 1; count of bases not matched to a gene: 4. The CDR3 runs 16 residues. Germline CDR1 SNHLY, CDR2 FYNNEI. The CDR3 here is CASSEAEGQENTEAFF. Here the CDR3 DNA reads TGTGCCAGCAGTGAAGCAGAGGGACAGGAGAACACTGAAGCTTTCTTT.

Comments on this clone: Within the sample, other DNA sequences also encode this same CDR3. The chain combines TRBV29-1 with TRBJ1-1, with D possibly TRBD1 on 5 matching bases. The ends were cut back, 4 bases at V and 1 base at J, with 13 bases in the middle. Germline V lookup: CDR1 SQVTM, CDR2 ANQGSEA. The CDR3 has 14 residues. CDR3 amino acids: CSVGKGAWNTEAFF. CDR3 coding DNA: TGCAGCGTTGGCAAAGGGGCTTGGAACACTGAAGCTTTCTTT.

The J gene is TRBJ2-5, the V gene TRBV10-3; D may be TRBD1 (5 bases). The germline gives CDR1 ENHRY, CDR2 SYGVKD. V was shortened by 4 bases and J by 5 bases, with 11 bases between the two germline ends. This CDR3 is built from 13 residues. The CDR3 DNA reads TGTGCCATCAGTGCTATTCAGGGCGAGACCCAGTACTTC. Its protein is CAISAIQGETQYF.

The sample holds a few counts of this clone. This chain links TRBV11-1 with TRBJ1-3; D is ambiguous. The CDR3 length is 17 residues. V was clipped by 5 bases and J by 0 bases, with 17 bases between them. CDR1 is SGHAT, CDR2 FQDESV, per germline (reference sequence). The CDR3 loop is CASSTPLGGVSGNTIYF. The CDR3 DNA reads TGTGCCAGCAGCACTCCCCTAGGAGGCGTCTCTGGAAACACCATATATTTT.

The chain has TRBV4-1 and TRBJ1-4; 8 bases are shared with TRBD1. This CDR3 contains 16 residues. Germline V CDR1 and CDR2: MGHRA, YSYEKL. Trimming took 5 bases from V and 3 from J; bases not matched to a gene: 8. In nucleotides, the CDR3 is TGCGCCAGCAGCTCTCATCAGACAGGGGCTAATGAAAAACTGTTTTTT. Its protein product is CASSSHQTGANEKLFF.

V gene TRBV28 combines with J gene TRBJ1-5; D might be TRBD1 (5 bases). This CDR3 comprises 16 residues. Trimming took off 7 bases at V and 2 bases at J, with 18 bases between the two ends. The germline V gene encodes CDR1 MDHEN and CDR2 SYDVKM. The CDR3 nucleotides are TGTGCCAGCAAACCCGGCGGGACTCGAGGCAATCAGCCCCAGCATTTT. As protein: CASKPGGTRGNQPQHF.

This sequence joins TRBV5-1 and TRBJ2-3; possible D gene TRBD1, 6 bases. Trimming cost V 0 bases and J 2 bases, with 10 bases left between them. The germline V gene has CDR1 SGHRS and CDR2 YFSETQ. There are 15 residues in the CDR3. The CDR3 coding sequence is TGCGCCAGCAGCTTGGAACAGGGATTCACAGATACGCAGTATTTT. Protein sequence: CASSLEQGFTDTQYF.

This clone was seen more than once but under ten times. The chain has TRBV28 and TRBJ1-6; TRBD1 aligns across 7 bases. The germline V gene encodes CDR1 MDHEN and CDR2 SYDVKM. J was trimmed by 7 bases and V by 10 bases; bases with no gene match: 7. The CDR3 has 13 amino acids. CDR3 sequence reads: CATRQGTNSPLHF. CDR3 nucleotide sequence: TGTGCCACCAGACAGGGAACCAATTCACCCCTCCACTTT.

The sample holds a few counts of this clone. The CDR3 protein is CASSPTGLDGKLFF. The CDR3 DNA is TGTGCCAGCAGCCCGACAGGGCTGGATGGAAAACTGTTTTTT. This chain links TRBV14 with TRBJ1-4; 7 nucleotides agree with TRBD1. The V gene's germline CDR1 is SGHDN and CDR2 FVKESK. V was pared by 4 bases and J by 10 bases, with 9 bases of the junction left unmatched. This CDR3 comprises 14 residues.

This chain connects TRBV6-5 to TRBJ2-2; D is possibly TRBD1 (6 bases). V was clipped by 2 bases and J by 4 bases, with 14 bases between them. CDR1 and CDR2 from the germline V gene are MNHEY and SVGAGI. The CDR3 is 16 residues long. CDR3 coding DNA: TGTGCCAGCAGTTACGCAGGGGAGTGGAGCACCGGGGAGCTGTTTTTT. It yields the protein CASSYAGEWSTGELFF.

The rearrangement links TRBV5-6 to TRBJ1-2, with 8 bases aligning to TRBD1. Per the germline V gene, CDR1 is SGHDT and CDR2 is YYEEEE. J was trimmed by 3 bases and V by 7 bases; bases with no gene match: 5. CDR3 length equals 13 residues. CDR3 amino acids: CASGQGADYGYTF. The CDR3 DNA sequence: TGTGCCAGCGGCCAGGGGGCCGACTATGGCTACACCTTC. Full variable domain (rest looked up from reference TRBV5-6 and TRBJ1-2): DAGVTQSPTHLIKTRGQQVTLRCSPKSGHDTVSWYQQALGQGPQFIFQYYEEEERQRGNFPDRFSGHQFPNYSSELNVNALLLGDSALYLCASGQGADYGYTFGSGTRLTVV.